Listed here are 27 T cell receptor beta chains from one sample, sequenced in a study of blood T cell repertoires in COVID-19. Here immunoSEQ multiplex PCR was the method, and the copy in TCRdb shows in-frame clones only, minus some. The sample contains around 300,000 clones, around 87% of which appear only once. The sample taken for sequencing was peripheral blood. Receptors originate from a woman in her forties or fifties with active or convalescent COVID-19.

CDR3 loop: CASSLTGQSSPQHF. The CDR3 bases are TGTGCCAGCAGCTTAACAGGGCAGTCCTCGCCCCAGCATTTT. The J gene is TRBJ1-5, the V gene TRBV7-2; D possibly corresponds to TRBD1 (6 bases). The CDR3 runs to 14 residues. Trimming left V 2 bases short and J 9 bases short, with 14 bases between. CDR1 and CDR2 (germline): SGHTA, FQGNSA. Drawing the rest from reference TRBV7-2 and TRBJ1-5, the complete variable domain is GAGVSQSPSNKVTEKGKDVELRCDPISGHTALYWYRQSLGQGLEFLIYFQGNSAPDKSGLPSDRFSAERTGGSVSTLTIQRTQQEDSAVYLCASSLTGQSSPQHFGDGTRLSIL.

V gene TRBV5-4 combines with J gene TRBJ2-7; TRBD2 aligns across 7 bases. The CDR3 is 18 amino acids. Germline V gene sequence: CDR1 SGHNT, CDR2 YYREEE (reference sequence). Trimming removed 0 bases from V and 4 bases from J; junction bases left unmatched: 16. The CDR3 spells CASSLVGGDSSTRYEQYF. CDR3 in DNA: TGTGCCAGCAGCTTGGTGGGGGGGGACTCGTCGACTAGGTACGAGCAGTACTTC.

V gene TRBV9 combines with J gene TRBJ1-3; D is perhaps TRBD1 (5 bases). Germline V gene data show CDR1 as SGDLS and CDR2 as YYNGEE. V was pared by 0 bases and J by 0 bases, with 13 bases between. The CDR3 is 17 amino acids. DNA for the CDR3: TGTGCCAGCAGCGTAGCTCGGGGCGGGAGCTCTGGAAACACCATATATTTT. Amino acid sequence: CASSVARGGSSGNTIYF.

V gene TRBV28 combines with J gene TRBJ1-6; a possible D gene is TRBD1 (6 bases). The V end was cut by 5 bases, the J end by 9 bases, with 11 bases between. This CDR3 is 13 amino acids long. Germline assignment: CDR1 MDHEN and CDR2 SYDVKM. The CDR3 loop is CASSPGQTSPLHF. For the CDR3, the DNA is TGTGCCAGCAGTCCCGGACAGACTTCACCCCTCCACTTT.

The chain recombines TRBV6-4 with TRBJ1-5; 7 bases agree with TRBD1. Germline loops: CDR1 MRHNA, CDR2 SNTAGT. The CDR3 length is 18 residues. The V segment lost 2 bases and the J segment 4 bases; nucleotides outside the gene matches: 14. CDR3 region: CASSDQGTEVLANQPQHF. CDR3 DNA sequence: TGTGCCAGCAGTGACCAGGGGACAGAAGTATTAGCAAATCAGCCCCAGCATTTT.

The CDR3 sequence: CASSSDRGSTDTQYF. The CDR3, as DNA: TGCGCCAGCAGCTCTGACAGGGGTTCCACAGATACGCAGTATTTT. The J gene is TRBJ2-3, the V gene TRBV5-1, with 8 nucleotides matching TRBD1. The CDR3 is 15 residues long. V was pared by 3 bases and J by 2 bases, with 5 bases of the junction left unmatched. CDR1 is SGHRS and CDR2 is YFSETQ in the germline V gene.

The V gene is TRBV11-2, the J gene TRBJ1-4, with D possibly matching TRBD1 (5 bases). With 5 bases removed from V and 7 bases from J, the gap between germline ends came to 17 bases. The CDR3 has 15 amino acids. The germline V gene has CDR1 SGHAT and CDR2 FQNNGV. The CDR3 DNA reads TGTGCCAGCAGCCAAGGGCAGACAGTTGGTGAAAAACTGTTTTTT. As protein: CASSQGQTVGEKLFF.

V usage is TRBV30 and J usage is TRBJ1-1; 7 bases are shared with TRBD1. The V gene end was trimmed by 5 bases and the J gene end by 5 bases; junction bases not matched to a gene: 14. Germline lookup yields CDR1 GTSNPN and CDR2 SVGIG (reference sequence). This CDR3 has 15 amino acids. The CDR3 region is CAWVFPDRLATEAFF. CDR3 bases: TGTGCCTGGGTGTTCCCGGACAGGTTAGCAACTGAAGCTTTCTTT.

The V gene is TRBV5-4, the J gene TRBJ1-1; 10 bases align to TRBD1. This CDR3 contains 14 residues. V gave up 4 bases and J gave up 4 bases; unmatched junction bases: 4. CDR1 and CDR2 from the germline V gene are SGHNT and YYREEE (reference sequence). CDR3 amino acids: CASSVDRGGTEAFF. As DNA, the CDR3 is TGTGCCAGCAGCGTGGACAGGGGGGGCACTGAAGCTTTCTTT. The complete variable domain, with remaining parts taken from reference TRBV5-4 and TRBJ1-1, reads ETGVTQSPTHLIKTRGQQVTLRCSSQSGHNTVSWYQQALGQGPQFIFQYYREEENGRGNFPPRFSGLQFPNYSSELNVNALELDDSALYLCASSVDRGGTEAFFGQGTRLTVV.

This clone was counted once. The rearrangement uses TRBV5-1 and TRBJ2-7; TRBD1 agrees at 9 bases. Germline V gene data show CDR1 as SGHRS and CDR2 as YFSETQ. This CDR3 region has 14 residues. The J segment lost 1 base and the V segment lost 4 bases, leaving 3 bases of the junction unmatched. The CDR3 is CASSGTGLSYEQYF. The CDR3 DNA sequence: TGCGCCAGCAGCGGGACAGGGCTATCCTACGAGCAGTACTTC. Full variable domain (rest looked up from reference TRBV5-1 and TRBJ2-7): KAGVTQTPRYLIKTRGQQVTLSCSPISGHRSVSWYQQTPGQGLQFLFEYFSETQRNKGNFPGRFSGRQFSNSRSEMNVSTLELGDSALYLCASSGTGLSYEQYFGPGTRLTVT.

In DNA form, the CDR3 reads TGTGCCTGGAGCCTGGGCCCAAGCAATAATCAGCCCCAGCATTTT. Encoded protein: CAWSLGPSNNQPQHF. This chain connects TRBV30 to TRBJ1-5; D ambiguous. This CDR3 has 15 amino acids. V gave up 3 bases and J gave up 4 bases, with 16 bases separating them. Germline values: CDR1 GTSNPN, CDR2 SVGIG (reference sequence).

CDR3 loop: CASSIRRGSSNQPQHF. The CDR3 bases are TGTGCCAGTAGTATCAGAAGGGGAAGTAGCAATCAGCCCCAGCATTTT. The chain has TRBV19 and TRBJ1-5, with D tentatively TRBD1 (5 bases). CDR3 length: 16 amino acids. Trimming pared 3 bases from V and 0 bases from J, leaving 12 bases between. CDR1 is LNHDA, CDR2 SQIVND, per germline (reference sequence).

This chain links TRBV6-1 with TRBJ1-6, with 9 bases aligning to TRBD1. CDR1 is MNHNS and CDR2 is SASEGT in the germline V gene. This CDR3 contains 17 residues. V shed 4 bases and J 10 bases; nucleotides not matched to a gene: 14. This chain's CDR3 is CASSVGGQGLALSPLHF. The CDR3, as DNA: TGTGCCAGCAGTGTGGGGGGACAGGGCTTGGCTCTGTCACCCCTCCACTTT.

The chain links TRBV28 to TRBJ1-3; perhaps TRBD1 as D (6 bases). The CDR3 runs to 13 residues. Germline V lookup: CDR1 MDHEN, CDR2 SYDVKM. The ends were cut back, 11 bases at V and 0 bases at J, with 11 bases in the middle. The CDR3 spells CAGQGRSGNTIYF. The CDR3 nucleotides read TGTGCCGGTCAGGGGCGCTCTGGAAACACCATATATTTT.

The chain combines TRBV27 with TRBJ2-7; 9 bases agree with TRBD2. Germline lookup yields CDR1 MNHEY and CDR2 SMNVEV (reference sequence). The CDR3 runs to 17 residues. V lost 5 bases, J lost 4 bases, and 15 bases stayed unmatched. The DNA for the CDR3 is TGTGCCAGCAGTCCCCCCAAACCGGCGGGGGGGCGTTACGAGCAGTACTTC. Its protein is CASSPPKPAGGRYEQYF.

The gene calls are TRBV7-3 and TRBJ1-4, with TRBD1 matching 7 bases. The CDR3 runs to 14 residues. The J segment lost 7 bases and the V segment lost 1 base, leaving 3 bases of the junction unmatched. Per the germline V gene, CDR1 is SGHTA and CDR2 is FQGTGA. The CDR3 region has the DNA TGTGCCAGCAGCTTAAAAGGGGGCGGTGAAAAACTGTTTTTT. This gives the protein CASSLKGGGEKLFF.

The gene calls are TRBV30 and TRBJ2-7; 10 bases line up with TRBD2. This CDR3 is built from 16 residues. The V gene end was trimmed by 5 bases and the J gene end by 1 base; junction bases not matched to a gene: 11. Germline values: CDR1 GTSNPN, CDR2 SVGIG (reference sequence). CDR3 amino acids: CAWARSGGGRSYEQYF. The CDR3 DNA reads TGTGCCTGGGCCCGGAGCGGGGGGGGTAGGTCCTACGAGCAGTACTTC.

This chain joins TRBV7-3 and TRBJ2-7; TRBD2 aligns across 10 bases. Germline-derived CDR1 and CDR2 are SGHTA and FQGTGA. The CDR3 loop spans 13 amino acids. V was pared by 3 bases and J by 6 bases, with 2 bases of the junction left unmatched. DNA of the CDR3: TGTGCCAGCAGCTTGGCTAGCGGGAGCGAGCAGTACTTC. Translation gives CASSLASGSEQYF.

The chain employs TRBV30 and TRBJ2-5, with 9 positions matching TRBD2. This CDR3 region has 16 residues. J was trimmed by 7 bases and V by 1 base; bases with no gene match: 13. Germline CDR1 is GTSNPN and CDR2 is SVGIG (reference sequence). The CDR3 DNA sequence: TGTGCCTGGAGTGAGTCCAGCGGGAGGACGGGAGGGACCCAGTACTTC. This codes for CAWSESSGRTGGTQYF.

The chain links TRBV9 to TRBJ2-7; 10 nucleotides line up with TRBD2. Germline V gene lookup returns CDR1 SGDLS and CDR2 YYNGEE. The trim removed 0 bases at V and 3 bases at J, leaving 3 bases unmatched. This CDR3 is 15 amino acids long. The CDR3 is CASSVESGRVYEQYF. The CDR3, as DNA: TGTGCCAGCAGCGTAGAGAGCGGGAGGGTCTACGAGCAGTACTTC.

This chain joins TRBV27 and TRBJ1-1; D remains ambiguous. Germline V CDR1 and CDR2: MNHEY, SMNVEV (reference sequence). The CDR3 is made up of 13 amino acids. V lost 5 bases and J lost 0, with 7 bases in between. The CDR3 nucleotides read TGTGCCAGCAGTGTAGCGGTGAACACTGAAGCTTTCTTT. Amino acid sequence: CASSVAVNTEAFF.

This clone was detected a few times. The chain employs TRBV14 and TRBJ2-7, with 9 bases lining up with TRBD2. Germline V gives CDR1 SGHDN, CDR2 FVKESK. The CDR3 is 14 amino acids. With V trimmed by 6 bases and J by 4 bases, 7 bases remained unmatched. CDR3 sequence (DNA): TGTGCCAGCAGTCGCGGGGGGGCCATATACGAGCAGTACTTC. Translated, it gives CASSRGGAIYEQYF.

The chain joins TRBV20-1 to TRBJ1-1; a weak D match, TRBD1 (6 bases). Deletions cut 3 bases from V and 1 base from J, with 12 bases between. Germline values: CDR1 DFQATT, CDR2 SNEGSKA (reference sequence). The CDR3 has 14 amino acids. CDR3 region: CSASDGGPNTEAFF. CDR3 coding DNA: TGCAGTGCTAGTGACGGGGGGCCGAACACTGAAGCTTTCTTT.

V is TRBV7-2 and J is TRBJ2-5; 7 bases match TRBD2. The CDR3 is 16 residues long. In germline, CDR1 is SGHTA, CDR2 FQGNSA. V dropped 2 bases and J dropped 0; count of bases not matched to a gene: 6. The CDR3 DNA sequence: TGTGCCAGCAGCTTACAGGGAGGGGTGTACCAAGAGACCCAGTACTTC. This gives the protein CASSLQGGVYQETQYF.

V gene TRBV18 combines with J gene TRBJ1-1; D is possibly TRBD1 (5 bases). Looked up from germline, CDR1 is KGHSH and CDR2 is LQKENI. The CDR3 consists of 14 residues. With 3 bases removed from V and 5 bases from J, the gap between germline ends came to 13 bases. CDR3 coding DNA: TGTGCCAGCTCACCCTCGGGGGGTTGGACTGAAGCTTTCTTT. Amino acids: CASSPSGGWTEAFF.

The table lists this clone with a few counts. The chain links TRBV18 to TRBJ2-7; 8 bases fit TRBD2. The germline CDR1 and CDR2 sequences are KGHSH and LQKENI. V shed 4 bases and J 4 bases; nucleotides not matched to a gene: 3. The CDR3 spans 13 residues. This CDR3 is CASSQREGYEQYF. For the CDR3, the DNA is TGTGCCAGCTCACAACGGGAGGGGTACGAGCAGTACTTC.

The J gene is TRBJ2-1, the V gene TRBV18, with D maybe TRBD2 (7 bases). V was cut by 3 bases and J by 7 bases, with 16 bases left in between. The germline V gene has CDR1 KGHSH and CDR2 LQKENI. The CDR3 is 15 residues long. CDR3: CASSPQGGGRNEQFF. Here the CDR3 DNA reads TGTGCCAGCTCACCTCAAGGGGGGGGGCGGAATGAGCAGTTCTTC. The full variable domain, in which reference TRBV18 and TRBJ2-1 provide the parts outside the CDR3, is NAGVMQNPRHLVRRRGQEARLRCSPMKGHSHVYWYRQLPEEGLKFMVYLQKENIIDESGMPKERFSAEFPKEGPSILRIQQVVRGDSAAYFCASSPQGGGRNEQFFGPGTRLTVL.